This TCR beta chain was identified during a study of OX40 agonist ivuxolimab in advanced cancers. For the study in its entirety: Ivuxolimab was a fully human IgG2 agonistic monoclonal antibody targeting the costimulatory receptor OX40 (CD134). Intravenous ivuxolimab was administered to patients every 2 weeks at six dose levels: 0.01, 0.1, 0.3, 1.5, 3 and 10 mg/kg. Of the roughly 50 dose-escalation patients, hepatocellular carcinoma was present in approximately 20, melanoma in some 15, renal cell carcinoma in 9 and head and neck cancer in 9. The dose-escalation cohort was roughly 80% male with a mean age of roughly 62 years, ranging from roughly 23 to 85. Prior anti-PD-1, anti-PD-L1 or anti-CTLA-4 therapy was permitted, and about two fifths of dose-escalation patients had received checkpoint inhibitors. Partial responses were achieved by three dose-escalation patients, of whom one had hepatocellular carcinoma and two had cutaneous melanoma. Peripheral TCRbeta sequencing was intended to test whether TCR sequence diversity was altered and clonal T-cell expansion was caused by ivuxolimab. The paper covers the monotherapy dose-escalation part of the phase I ivuxolimab trial, which included N of about 50 patients. Summary of the overall study and its limitations: Clonal expansion of both CD4+ and CD8+ blood T cells was observed from baseline to week 6 at doses 0.1 to 3.0 mg/kg. In the 0.1-3.0 mg/kg groups, partial responders had among the lowest normalized peripheral clonal expansion, particularly in CD8+ T cells. The antigen specificity of the clonally expanded peripheral T cells was not determined. After ivuxolimab, expanded clones were on average more numerous among CD8+ T cells than among CD4+ T cells. Low levels of normalized T-cell clonal expansion were also seen in some nonresponding patients.

To sequence the TCRbeta CDR3 region, genomic DNA was isolated from the sorted cells. TCRbeta CDR3 regions were sequenced using the immunoSEQ Assay. TCRdb provides this immuneACCESS table in a form limited to in-frame rearrangements. Some clones are lacking; in checked studies, under half of them reflect an unresolved V gene, and why the rest are absent is not known. The sample yields around 58,000 clones; approximately 83% were counted once. The ten largest clones capture more than 9.5% of the sample. Taken from the germline V gene, the CDR1 and CDR2 loops are MDHEN and SYDVKM. The CDR3 runs 16 residues from the cysteine to the phenylalanine. Only the CDR3 DNA stays, 48 bases, in frame from base 1. The V end loses 1 base and the J end loses 3 bases, and a stretch of 12 bases separates them. In regard to this clone: Its antigen remains undetermined. No quality values exist for individual bases; no much larger clone is one base distant.

The trial excluded patients who had a history of autoimmune disease or who were on systemic immunosuppression. Peripheral blood for TCR sequencing was collected from all dose cohorts at baseline, on cycle 4 day 1, and on cycle 7 day 1. Samples were obtained from an open-label, multicenter, first-in-human phase I dose-escalation trial of ivuxolimab. Adults with locally advanced or metastatic head and neck squamous cell, hepatocellular, melanoma or renal cell carcinoma were enrolled in the trial. Before TCR sequencing, CD4+ T cells and CD8+ T cells from peripheral blood were sorted into separate populations.

This TCR was recovered from an adult with an advanced solid tumor such as melanoma, head and neck, liver or kidney cancer. Sequenced material: CD4+ or CD8+ T cells sorted from blood, taken in a trial of the OX40 agonist ivuxolimab. This chain joins TRBV28 to TRBJ2-2; no D gene call is confident. The bases read TGTGCCAGCAGTTTATCGCGTGTTGGGGACACCGGGGAGCTGTTTTTT. This sequence encodes CASSLSRVGDTGELFF.